The 18 T cell receptor beta chains listed next were all sequenced from one sample in a study of blood T cell repertoires in COVID-19. Produced via immunoSEQ multiplex PCR; TCRdb's table is partial and in-frame only. This table has over 200,000 clones, 82% appearing once. Sequenced sample: peripheral blood. The receptors were gathered from a woman aged 40 to 49 with acute or convalescent COVID-19.

The rearrangement uses TRBV18 and TRBJ2-7, with TRBD1 matching 9 bases. CDR1 is KGHSH and CDR2 is LQKENI in the germline V gene. The CDR3 contains 15 residues. V lost 3 bases and J lost 7; bases outside the gene matches: 10. CDR3 region: CASSPNSGTGIEQYF. The DNA for the CDR3 is TGTGCCAGCTCACCCAACTCCGGGACAGGGATTGAGCAGTACTTC.

This chain connects TRBV11-3 to TRBJ2-2, with TRBD2 as a possible D gene (5 bases). V lost 2 bases and J lost 4, with 17 bases in between. This CDR3 is built from 17 residues. Germline V lookup: CDR1 SGHNT, CDR2 YENEEA. The CDR3 protein is CASSLFGSGRGTGELFF. The CDR3 bases are TGTGCCAGCAGCTTATTTGGTAGTGGACGGGGCACCGGGGAGCTGTTTTTT.

This clone was found many times. Other DNA sequences in the same sample also yield this CDR3. This sequence joins TRBV6-2 or TRBV6-3 and TRBJ2-7, with D possibly being TRBD2 (5 bases). CDR1 MNHEY and CDR2 SVGEGT come from the germline V gene. Trimming took off 5 bases at V and 1 base at J, with 9 bases between the two ends. This CDR3 has 13 amino acids. For the CDR3, the DNA is TGTGCCAGCAGTCTAGGACTGTCCTACGAGCAGTACTTC. It codes for CASSLGLSYEQYF.

The chain uses TRBV10-3 and TRBJ1-2, with D perhaps TRBD1 (5 bases). The CDR3 consists of 13 residues. V gave up 2 bases and J gave up 5 bases, with 9 bases separating them. Germline V gene lookup returns CDR1 ENHRY and CDR2 SYGVKD. CDR3 loop: CAISEQGSYGYTF. DNA for the CDR3: TGTGCCATCAGTGAGCAGGGATCTTATGGCTACACCTTC.

V gene TRBV9 combines with J gene TRBJ2-1; D is undetermined. Germline V gene data show CDR1 as SGDLS and CDR2 as YYNGEE. There are 15 residues in the CDR3. Trimming left V 0 bases short and J 7 bases short, with 14 bases between. CDR3 region: CASSVGGVRANEQFF. CDR3 nucleotides: TGTGCCAGCAGCGTAGGAGGAGTCAGAGCTAATGAGCAGTTCTTC.

The table lists this clone with a count of one. The gene calls are TRBV6-4 and TRBJ2-6, with TRBD1 as a possible D gene (6 bases). The CDR3 contains 14 residues. Germline V gene sequence: CDR1 MRHNA, CDR2 SNTAGT. The V gene lost 3 bases and the J gene lost 8 bases, with 11 bases spanning the gap. The CDR3 DNA reads as TGTGCCAGCAGTGAACAGGGATTAACCAACGTCCTGACTTTC. Protein product: CASSEQGLTNVLTF.

This clone was counted between two and nine times. This rearrangement joins TRBV3-1 (or the pseudogene TRBV3-2) to TRBJ2-5; D unresolved. The CDR3 runs to 18 residues. CDR1 and CDR2 from the germline V gene are LGHDT and YNNKEL (reference sequence). V dropped 3 bases and J dropped 5 bases, with 25 bases sitting between them. The CDR3 region is CASSQPTWAGPSGETQYF. CDR3 nucleotides: TGTGCCAGCAGCCAGCCTACTTGGGCAGGCCCAAGTGGGGAGACCCAGTACTTC.

The chain links TRBV19 to TRBJ1-5; tentatively, D is TRBD1 (6 bases). The germline V gene encodes CDR1 LNHDA and CDR2 SQIVND (reference sequence). The CDR3 runs 15 residues. The V gene lost 6 bases and the J gene lost 4 bases, with 16 bases spanning the gap. CDR3: CASRSSDRRNQPQHF. The CDR3 bases are TGTGCCAGTAGATCATCGGACAGAAGGAATCAGCCCCAGCATTTT.

This chain joins TRBV5-1 and TRBJ2-2; 8 bases align to TRBD2. V was clipped by 2 bases and J by 5 bases; unmatched bases: 8. Germline loops: CDR1 SGHRS, CDR2 YFSETQ. This CDR3 contains 16 residues. The CDR3 sequence is CASSFYGREGTGELFF. The CDR3 bases are TGCGCCAGCAGCTTTTACGGACGGGAGGGGACCGGGGAGCTGTTTTTT. Complete variable domain (other parts from reference TRBV5-1 and TRBJ2-2): KAGVTQTPRYLIKTRGQQVTLSCSPISGHRSVSWYQQTPGQGLQFLFEYFSETQRNKGNFPGRFSGRQFSNSRSEMNVSTLELGDSALYLCASSFYGREGTGELFFGEGSRLTVL.

The chain combines TRBV5-1 with TRBJ2-3; 7 bases line up with TRBD2. CDR1 is SGHRS, CDR2 YFSETQ, per germline. CDR3 length: 16 amino acids. J lost 2 bases, V lost 4 bases, and 10 bases had no gene match. This chain's CDR3 is CASSGSLAGDTDTQYF. CDR3 coding DNA: TGCGCCAGCAGCGGCAGTTTGGCGGGGGACACAGATACGCAGTATTTT.

The chain combines TRBV12-3 or TRBV12-4 with TRBJ2-2, with a weak D call TRBD1 (6 bases). This CDR3 is 13 amino acids long. Trimming took 6 bases from V and 6 from J, leaving 11 bases between them. CDR3 region: CASSQTGAGELFF. CDR3 DNA: TGTGCCAGCAGCCAGACAGGTGCCGGGGAGCTGTTTTTT.

The chain combines TRBV5-4 with TRBJ2-5; TRBD1 matches 8 bases. Germline V gene sequence: CDR1 SGHNT, CDR2 YYREEE (reference sequence). The CDR3 consists of 15 residues. V trimming: 0 bases; J trimming: 4 bases; junction bases outside the gene matches: 5. The CDR3, as DNA: TGTGCCAGCAGCTTGGCGGGACAGGACCCAGAGACCCAGTACTTC. Protein: CASSLAGQDPETQYF.

The rearrangement links TRBV20-1 to TRBJ1-6; D remains unclear. The germline V and J ends were trimmed by 3 bases and 7 bases, with 13 bases remaining between them. CDR1 and CDR2 from the germline V gene are DFQATT and SNEGSKA (reference sequence). There are 14 residues in the CDR3. The CDR3 DNA reads TGCAGTGCTAGTTTCGGCAGTAGCAATTCACCCCTCCACTTT. This codes for CSASFGSSNSPLHF.

The rearrangement links TRBV2 to TRBJ2-4; D might be TRBD1 (5 bases). Germline values: CDR1 SNHLY, CDR2 FYNNEI. CDR3 length equals 12 residues. V gave up 4 bases and J gave up 15 bases, with 16 bases separating them. The chain's CDR3 is CASSGFRTPLYF. As DNA, the CDR3 is TGTGCCAGCAGTGGGTTTCGGACACCCCTGTACTTC.

As for this clone: In the same sample, other DNA sequences code for this CDR3. The chain combines TRBV19 with TRBJ1-2; the D is unclear. CDR3 size: 13 residues. Germline V gene sequence: CDR1 LNHDA, CDR2 SQIVND (reference sequence). Trimming cost V 3 bases and J 3 bases, with 8 bases left between them. Here the CDR3 reads CASSITSDYGYTF. The CDR3 nucleotides read TGTGCCAGTAGTATTACGAGTGACTATGGCTACACCTTC.

The rearrangement links TRBV28 to TRBJ1-1; D gene unclear. Germline V CDR1 and CDR2: MDHEN, SYDVKM. V lost 3 bases to trimming and J lost 5 bases, with 19 bases between them. The CDR3 totals 16 residues. The CDR3 protein is CASSFPLGGKGTEAFF. The CDR3 DNA sequence: TGTGCCAGCAGTTTCCCGCTCGGAGGGAAAGGGACTGAAGCTTTCTTT.

This clone is a singleton in its sample. Other DNA sequences in the same sample also yield this CDR3. V is TRBV5-1 and J is TRBJ2-3; 9 bases fit TRBD2. V was clipped by 4 bases and J by 1 base; unmatched bases: 4. Germline CDR1 and CDR2: SGHRS and YFSETQ. This CDR3 spans 15 amino acids. The CDR3 sequence: CASSPRTSGTDTQYF. The CDR3 coding sequence is TGCGCCAGCAGCCCCAGGACTAGCGGCACAGATACGCAGTATTTT.

The count of this clone is one. This chain uses TRBV9 with TRBJ1-1, with D maybe TRBD1 (5 bases). The CDR3 is 15 residues long. Germline assignment: CDR1 SGDLS and CDR2 YYNGEE. Trimming shortened V by 6 bases and J by 2 bases, and 17 bases separated the two germline ends. CDR3 sequence (DNA): TGTGCCAGCACCCTGAGGAGGGGCCCCAACACTGAAGCTTTCTTT. Protein: CASTLRRGPNTEAFF.